Each of the 20 T cell receptor beta chains below was sequenced from the same sample in a study of human T cells and chemical hapten exposure. The time point was: pre-sensitization, week 0. Treatment described: therapeutic diphenylcyclopropenone sensitization with weekly scalp DPC. MiXCR, run by TCRdb on the RACE reads, gives a single entry per CDR3 protein. The sample has about 120,000 distinct CDR3 sequences, about 13% seen once. The source was whole blood, collected in connection with sensitization to the hapten diphenylcyclopropenone (DPC). These receptors originate from a woman younger than 35 with alopecia areata. Some clones in this sample may be carry-over from other donors' samples.

This clonotype was counted a few times. The chain couples TRBV2 to TRBJ2-1, with 8 bases identical to TRBD1. The germline CDR1 and CDR2 sequences are SNHLY and FYNNEI. CDR3 length: 14 residues. J lost 7 bases, V lost 7 bases, and 9 bases had no gene match. The CDR3 sequence: CASTGRTGKNEQFF. The CDR3 nucleotides are TGTGCCAGCACTGGGAGGACAGGGAAGAATGAGCAGTTCTTC.

The V call is TRBV9, the J call TRBJ1-3; D unclear. The germline V and J ends were trimmed by 2 bases and 4 bases, with 10 bases remaining between them. Germline V CDR1 and CDR2: SGDLS, YYNGEE. CDR3 length: 14 amino acids. The CDR3 protein is CASSVRVEGNTIYF. The CDR3 DNA reads TGTGCCAGCAGCGTGAGGGTTGAAGGAAACACCATATATTTT.

This clonotype has a count of ten or more. The chain joins TRBV20-1 to TRBJ2-3; no reliable D call. This CDR3 comprises 16 residues. Trimming pared 5 bases from V and 2 bases from J, leaving 20 bases between. CDR1 DFQATT and CDR2 SNEGSKA come from the germline V gene (reference sequence). The CDR3 DNA sequence: TGCAGTGCTGTCCGACCTTCGTCCCCCCCCACAGATACGCAGTATTTT. Translation gives CSAVRPSSPPTDTQYF.

This clonotype was seen a few times. The chain employs TRBV7-8 and TRBJ1-5, with 7 nucleotides matching TRBD1. The CDR3 has 16 amino acids. The V gene end was trimmed by 2 bases and the J gene end by 3 bases; junction bases not matched to a gene: 7. Germline CDR1 and CDR2: SGHVS and FQNEAQ. The CDR3 coding sequence is TGTGCCAGCAGCTTATTTGAACAGGGGCTCAATCAGCCCCAGCATTTT. Its translation: CASSLFEQGLNQPQHF.

This clonotype was detected only a few times. The V and J genes are TRBV18 and TRBJ2-5, with D possibly being TRBD1 or TRBD2 (5 bases each). This CDR3 is 13 amino acids long. V was pared by 0 bases and J by 5 bases, with 7 bases between. Germline V CDR1 and CDR2: KGHSH, LQKENI. CDR3 sequence: CASSPPRGETQYF. The CDR3 DNA is TGTGCCAGCTCACCACCGAGGGGCGAGACCCAGTACTTC.

This clonotype was recorded at least ten times. The J gene is TRBJ2-3, the V gene TRBV3-1, with D perhaps TRBD2 (6 bases). Trimming pared 3 bases from V and 2 bases from J, leaving 15 bases between. Germline values: CDR1 LGHDT, CDR2 YNNKEL (reference sequence). CDR3 length equals 16 residues. The CDR3 loop is CASSHFGGSPTDTQYF. The CDR3, as DNA: TGTGCCAGCAGCCATTTCGGAGGGAGCCCCACAGATACGCAGTATTTT.

This clonotype was seen only a few times. The chain combines TRBV14 with TRBJ1-4, with D possibly matching TRBD1 (6 bases). From germline, CDR1 is SGHDN and CDR2 FVKESK. V shed 4 bases and J shed 5 bases, with 14 bases lying between them. CDR3 size: 15 residues. The chain's CDR3 is CASSPQTGVNEKLFF. For the CDR3, the DNA is TGTGCCAGCAGCCCCCAGACAGGAGTGAATGAAAAACTGTTTTTT. Complete variable domain (other parts from reference TRBV14 and TRBJ1-4): EAGVTQFPSHSVIEKGQTVTLRCDPISGHDNLYWYRRVMGKEIKFLLHFVKESKQDESGMPNNRFLAERTGGTYSTLKVQPAELEDSGVYFCASSPQTGVNEKLFFGSGTQLSVL.

The chain employs TRBV7-2 and TRBJ2-7; 7 nucleotides line up with TRBD1. CDR1 is SGHTA and CDR2 is FQGNSA in the germline V gene. The CDR3 spans 13 residues. The ends lost 4 bases at V and 2 bases at J; junction bases unmatched: 2. CDR3 in DNA: TGTGCCAGCAGCTGGGACAGACCCTACGAGCAGTACTTC. It translates to CASSWDRPYEQYF.

The table lists this clonotype with a few counts. The chain is built from TRBV6-2 or TRBV6-3 and TRBJ2-7; 11 nucleotides agree with TRBD2. The CDR3 extends over 14 amino acids. V shed 6 bases and J 3 bases; nucleotides not matched to a gene: 4. Germline-derived CDR1 and CDR2 are MNHEY and SVGEGT. Written as DNA, the CDR3 is TGTGCCAGCAGCCTTCTAGCGGGGGGCTACGAGCAGTACTTC. Its protein product is CASSLLAGGYEQYF.

As DNA, the CDR3 is TGTGCCAGCAGTTATGGCAACTCGTACGAGCAGTACTTC. Encoded protein: CASSYGNSYEQYF. The V gene is TRBV6-5, the J gene TRBJ2-7, with D unresolved. CDR3 length: 13 residues. The germline CDR1 and CDR2 sequences are MNHEY and SVGAGI. Trimming cost V 3 bases and J 4 bases, with 10 bases left between them.

This rearrangement joins TRBV7-9 to TRBJ1-1, with D hard to call. The CDR3 length is 11 residues. Trimming removed 6 bases from V and 5 bases from J, with 7 bases in between. CDR1 and CDR2 from the germline V gene are SEHNR and FQNEAQ (reference sequence). CDR3 DNA: TGTGCCAGCAGGGCCACAACTGAAGCTTTCTTT. This gives the protein CASRATTEAFF.

The table lists this clonotype with a few counts. The chain employs TRBV2 and TRBJ2-5; 8 bases are a match to TRBD2. The CDR3 loop spans 14 amino acids. Trimming removed 8 bases from V and 5 bases from J; junction bases left unmatched: 10. The germline CDR1 and CDR2 sequences are SNHLY and FYNNEI. In DNA, the CDR3 is TGTGCCAGCTACTTGACGGGGGGGAAGGAGACCCAGTACTTC. As protein: CASYLTGGKETQYF.

Ten or more counts support this clonotype. This sequence joins TRBV12-3 or TRBV12-4 and TRBJ1-1; no reliable D call. This CDR3 has 13 residues. Trimming removed 5 bases at V and 5 bases at J, with 12 bases between. The CDR3 DNA reads TGTGCCAGCAGTCCTTCTCCGAGTACTGAAGCTTTCTTT. This codes for CASSPSPSTEAFF.

This clonotype has more than one count but fewer than ten. The J gene is TRBJ2-7, the V gene TRBV29-1, with D perhaps assigned TRBD1 or TRBD2 (5 bases each). V was trimmed by 6 bases and J by 5 bases, leaving 20 bases between them. The CDR3 spans 14 residues. The germline V gene encodes CDR1 SQVTM and CDR2 ANQGSEA. The CDR3 nucleotides read TGCAGCGTAGCTACGGACGGGACGGCTAACGAGCAGTACTTC. This encodes CSVATDGTANEQYF.

This clonotype has more than one count but fewer than ten. V gene TRBV4-3 combines with J gene TRBJ1-3; 8 bases line up with TRBD1. Germline V gives CDR1 LGHNA, CDR2 YSLEER. J was trimmed by 1 base and V by 1 base; bases with no gene match: 0. The CDR3 contains 15 residues. CDR3 DNA sequence: TGCGCCAGCAGCCAAGGGACAGGGTCTGGAAACACCATATATTTT. It encodes CASSQGTGSGNTIYF.

The chain uses TRBV6-2 or TRBV6-3 and TRBJ2-7; the D gene is possibly TRBD2 (7 bases). Trimming took 5 bases from V and 6 from J, leaving 20 bases between them. Germline CDR1 MNHEY, CDR2 SVGEGT. The CDR3 has 15 residues. The CDR3 DNA reads as TGTGCCAGCAGTCCCTCTCCCGGGGGGCTAAGCGAGCAGTACTTC. Translation gives CASSPSPGGLSEQYF.

There are a few counts of this clonotype. The chain recombines TRBV6-6 with TRBJ1-6; no definite D call. Trimming stripped 7 bases from V and 7 bases from J, with 11 bases between. CDR1 and CDR2 from the germline V gene are MNHNY and SVGAGI (reference sequence). The CDR3 spans 13 residues. CDR3 in amino acids: CASTYRGNSPLHF. In nucleotides, the CDR3 is TGTGCCAGCACCTACCGAGGGAATTCACCCCTCCACTTT.

The chain combines TRBV4-2 with TRBJ2-1, with D possibly being TRBD1 (5 bases). V was cut by 0 bases and J by 4 bases, with 7 bases left in between. The CDR3 extends over 14 amino acids. Germline V gives CDR1 LGHNA, CDR2 YNFKEQ. The DNA for the CDR3 is TGTGCCAGCAGCCAAGAAGACAGATACAATGAGCAGTTCTTC. It is translated as CASSQEDRYNEQFF.

The J gene is TRBJ1-2, the V gene TRBV4-3; D is possibly TRBD1 (5 bases). Germline loops: CDR1 LGHNA, CDR2 YSLEER. CDR3 length: 12 amino acids. V lost 3 bases and J 6 bases, leaving 8 bases between the germline ends. The CDR3 spells CASSHPGNGYTF. The CDR3 DNA sequence: TGCGCCAGCAGCCATCCAGGGAATGGCTACACCTTC.

V gene TRBV11-2 combines with J gene TRBJ1-2; a possible D gene is TRBD1 (5 bases). This CDR3 is 12 amino acids long. The ends were cut back, 11 bases at V and 4 bases at J, with 14 bases in the middle. Germline values: CDR1 SGHAT, CDR2 FQNNGV. The CDR3 DNA reads TGTGCCGTGGTAGGGGTGGGCTATGGCTACACCTTC. The encoded protein is CAVVGVGYGYTF.